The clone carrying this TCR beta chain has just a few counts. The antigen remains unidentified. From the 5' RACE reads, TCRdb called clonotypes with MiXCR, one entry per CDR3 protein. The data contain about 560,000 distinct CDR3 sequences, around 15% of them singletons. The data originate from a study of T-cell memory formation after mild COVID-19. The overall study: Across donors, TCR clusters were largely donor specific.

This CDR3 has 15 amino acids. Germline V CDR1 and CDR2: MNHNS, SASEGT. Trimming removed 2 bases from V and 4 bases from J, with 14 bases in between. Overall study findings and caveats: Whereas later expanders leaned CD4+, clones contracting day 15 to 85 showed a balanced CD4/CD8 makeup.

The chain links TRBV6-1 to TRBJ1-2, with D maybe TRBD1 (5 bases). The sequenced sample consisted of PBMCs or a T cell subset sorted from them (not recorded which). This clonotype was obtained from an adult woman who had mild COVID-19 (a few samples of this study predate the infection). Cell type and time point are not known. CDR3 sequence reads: CASSESPGPLYGYTF. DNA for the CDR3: TGTGCCAGCAGTGAAAGCCCGGGACCGCTCTATGGCTACACCTTC.